This TCR beta chain stems from a study of cytomegalovirus exposure and HLA in healthy donors. Produced via immunoSEQ multiplex PCR; TCRdb's table is partial and in-frame only. The sample has 95,000 to 150,000 clones, roughly 95% seen once; the top ten hold 1.5% to 2%. The CDR3 covers 13 residues. V lost 8 bases and J lost 6, with 16 bases in between. In germline, CDR1 is SNHLY, CDR2 FYNNEI. This sequence originates from a man in his late teens or twenties in good health and CMV-seronegative. The chain employs TRBV2 and TRBJ1-2; TRBD1 is a possible D gene (5 bases). Material: PBMCs. This CDR3 reads CASGLLGGNGYTF. As DNA, the CDR3 is TGTGCCAGCGGCCTTCTCGGGGGGAATGGCTACACCTTC.